One and the same sample provided the 25 T cell receptor beta chains below, sequenced in a study of Graves' ophthalmopathy and Graves' hyperthyroidism. RNA transcripts were the template, and TCR beta CDR3 regions were amplified from them. In the first round, RT-PCR was carried out with HTBI primers, and a multiplex PCR formed the second round. Via MiXCR, TCRdb re-called the multiplex PCR reads, giving one row per CDR3 protein. The sample includes 1 million to 1.3 million distinct CDR3 sequences, 36% of them seen just once. The sequencing input was peripheral blood or thyroid tissue (not recorded which). These receptors all come from an adult man with Graves' hyperthyroidism.

The chain carries TRBV4-1 and TRBJ1-2; 11 bases fit TRBD1. Looked up from germline, CDR1 is MGHRA and CDR2 is YSYEKL. This CDR3 has 17 amino acids. V lost 3 bases, J lost 4 bases, and 10 bases stayed unmatched. The CDR3 is CASSHSGTGGGGYGYTF. In DNA, the CDR3 is TGCGCCAGCAGCCACTCAGGGACAGGGGGTGGAGGCTATGGCTACACCTTC.

This clonotype was seen only a few times. The CDR3 region is CASKGLAETGELFF. For the CDR3, the DNA is TGCGCCAGCAAGGGACTAGCGGAAACCGGGGAGCTGTTTTTT. The chain employs TRBV4-3 and TRBJ2-2, with 11 bases fitting TRBD2. CDR1 and CDR2 (germline): LGHNA, YSLEER. The CDR3 extends over 14 amino acids. Unmatched junction bases numbered 3, after V lost 7 bases and J lost 5 bases.

The rearrangement uses TRBV5-6 and TRBJ2-7, with 12 bases matching TRBD1. Germline loops: CDR1 SGHDT, CDR2 YYEEEE. This CDR3 contains 14 residues. After removal of 3 bases from V and 5 bases from J, the junction contained 3 bases not matched to a gene. The CDR3 loop reads CASSWGQGANEQYF. CDR3 coding DNA: TGTGCCAGCAGCTGGGGACAGGGGGCGAACGAGCAGTACTTC.

The V and J genes are TRBV2 and TRBJ1-5; TRBD1 aligns across 9 bases. The V gene's germline CDR1 is SNHLY and CDR2 FYNNEI. This CDR3 has 15 amino acids. The trim removed 6 bases at V and 3 bases at J, leaving 6 bases unmatched. CDR3 residues: CASRRGQGPNQPQHF. Here the CDR3 DNA reads TGTGCCAGCAGACGTGGACAGGGGCCCAATCAGCCCCAGCATTTT.

The rearrangement joins TRBV9 to TRBJ1-6, with D hard to call. The CDR3 extends over 14 amino acids. The ends were cut back, 0 bases at V and 8 bases at J, with 9 bases in the middle. The V gene's germline CDR1 is SGDLS and CDR2 YYNGEE. Here the CDR3 reads CASSVGSADSPLHF. The CDR3 DNA reads TGTGCCAGCAGCGTAGGGTCGGCGGATTCACCCCTCCACTTT.

V is TRBV5-1 and J is TRBJ2-7; D remains unclear. The V end was cut by 0 bases, the J end by 6 bases, with 7 bases between. The CDR3 extends over 12 amino acids. Per the germline V gene, CDR1 is SGHRS and CDR2 is YFSETQ. CDR3 coding DNA: TGCGCCAGCAGCTTGGGGACCTGCGAGCAGTACTTC. It specifies CASSLGTCEQYF.

This chain connects TRBV6-2 or TRBV6-3 to TRBJ1-2, with D tentatively TRBD1 (5 bases). Germline loops: CDR1 MNHEY, CDR2 SVGEGT. The CDR3 is made up of 14 amino acids. V was clipped by 2 bases and J by 5 bases, with 12 bases between them. In nucleotides, the CDR3 is TGTGCCAGCAGTTACAAACCGGGGCCTTATGGCTACACCTTC. Protein product: CASSYKPGPYGYTF.

A remark on this clonotype: A much more abundant neighbour one base away suggests this may be a read error. The genes are TRBV12-3 or TRBV12-4 and TRBJ1-2, with D unresolved. Trimming pared 7 bases from V and 4 bases from J, leaving 16 bases between. CDR3 length: 14 residues. The CDR3 DNA is TGTGCCAGCACCGGGCCCGGCAAGACCTATGGCTACACCTTC. Translation: CASTGPGKTYGYTF.

This clonotype has ten or more counts. CDR3: CASSSQPNYEQYF. The CDR3 DNA is TGTGCCAGCAGCTCACAGCCAAACTACGAGCAGTACTTC. The rearrangement links TRBV5-6 to TRBJ2-7; D remains unclear. The V and J ends lost 3 bases and 3 bases respectively, with 10 bases between them. This CDR3 is 13 amino acids long. The germline CDR1 and CDR2 sequences are SGHDT and YYEEEE.

The chain employs TRBV27 and TRBJ2-7; 9 nucleotides match TRBD1. The CDR3 spans 15 residues. The V gene's germline CDR1 is MNHEY and CDR2 SMNVEV (reference sequence). Trimming took 4 bases from V and 5 from J; bases not matched to a gene: 9. The DNA of the CDR3 is TGTGCCAGCAGTTCGCCGGGACAGGGTTCCAACGAGCAGTACTTC. Amino acids: CASSSPGQGSNEQYF.

This chain connects TRBV6-2 or TRBV6-3 to TRBJ2-2; no firm D call. Germline V gene sequence: CDR1 MNHEY, CDR2 SVGEGT. The V end was cut by 7 bases, the J end by 3 bases, with 9 bases between. This CDR3 has 13 residues. CDR3 DNA: TGTGCCAGCACACGGGTTTACACCGGGGAGCTGTTTTTT. Translated: CASTRVYTGELFF.

At least ten counts were recorded for this clonotype. The V and J genes are TRBV7-8 and TRBJ1-2; D remains ambiguous. The V gene's germline CDR1 is SGHVS and CDR2 FQNEAQ. This CDR3 has 13 amino acids. Trimming pared 3 bases from V and 1 base from J, leaving 6 bases between. CDR3 nucleotide sequence: TGTGCCAGCAGCTTGCGCATTAACTATGGCTACACCTTC. Its protein product is CASSLRINYGYTF.

This clonotype has ten or more counts. The DNA of the CDR3 is TGTGCCAGCCGGGGCCGGGAGCACCAAGAGACCCAGTACTTC. The encoded protein is CASRGREHQETQYF. The genes are TRBV7-9 and TRBJ2-5; weak D call: TRBD2 (6 bases). V was trimmed by 8 bases and J by 0 bases, leaving 13 bases between them. Per the germline V gene, CDR1 is SEHNR and CDR2 is FQNEAQ (reference sequence). The CDR3 spans 14 residues.

This clonotype showed up many times. The V call is TRBV10-3, the J call TRBJ1-6; 7 bases match TRBD1. With 3 bases clipped from V and 9 bases from J, the junction kept 14 bases outside the gene matches. Germline V gene data show CDR1 as ENHRY and CDR2 as SYGVKD. The CDR3 contains 17 residues. CDR3 DNA sequence: TGTGCCATCAGTGACCCCTCTGGAGGGGGCAGGAGTTCACCCCTCCACTTT. Translating it yields CAISDPSGGGRSSPLHF.

Ten or more counts support this clonotype. The V gene is TRBV7-2, the J gene TRBJ2-7, with D possibly called TRBD1 or TRBD2 (5 bases each). Germline V gene lookup returns CDR1 SGHTA and CDR2 FQGNSA. The CDR3 length is 15 residues. Trimming took off 1 base at V and 1 base at J, with 11 bases between the two ends. The CDR3 protein is CASSLERGQSYEQYF. Written as DNA, the CDR3 is TGTGCCAGCAGCTTAGAGAGGGGCCAATCCTACGAGCAGTACTTC.

This chain joins TRBV7-2 and TRBJ1-6; TRBD1 aligns across 10 bases. The CDR3 is 15 residues long. V lost 5 bases to trimming and J lost 11 bases; unmatched junction nucleotides: 9. Germline CDR1 reads SGHTA; CDR2 reads FQGNSA. The CDR3 reads CASSTAWGQGTPLHF. The CDR3 nucleotides read TGTGCCAGCAGCACCGCGTGGGGACAGGGGACACCCCTCCACTTT.

This clonotype was detected ten times or more. This chain links TRBV20-1 with TRBJ1-1, with D possibly TRBD1 on 6 matching bases. V shed 6 bases and J shed 4 bases, with 18 bases lying between them. CDR1 and CDR2 (germline): DFQATT, SNEGSKA (reference sequence). The CDR3 covers 14 residues. CDR3 protein: CSASVGGGVTEAFF. Written as DNA, the CDR3 is TGCAGTGCAAGCGTAGGGGGAGGGGTCACTGAAGCTTTCTTT.

In its sample, this clonotype was seen a few times. The chain links TRBV29-1 to TRBJ1-5; 8 nucleotides match TRBD1. Trimming at V came to 4 bases and at J to 4 bases, leaving 6 bases not matched to a gene. The CDR3 covers 14 residues. CDR1 and CDR2 from the germline V gene are SQVTM and ANQGSEA. CDR3 residues: CSVVGTGRNQPQHF. CDR3 in DNA: TGCAGCGTTGTTGGGACAGGTCGGAATCAGCCCCAGCATTTT.

This clonotype was observed at least ten times. V usage is TRBV7-9 and J usage is TRBJ1-3; unclear D gene. Trimming stripped 7 bases from V and 0 bases from J, with 10 bases between. This CDR3 is 14 amino acids long. Germline V gives CDR1 SEHNR, CDR2 FQNEAQ (reference sequence). CDR3 bases: TGTGCCAGCACCTTGCCGGCCTCTGGAAACACCATATATTTT. As protein: CASTLPASGNTIYF.

This clonotype was counted many times. The rearrangement links TRBV10-1 to TRBJ2-5; 11 nucleotides agree with TRBD1. The CDR3 is 16 amino acids. Losses at the gene ends were 4 bases for V and 5 bases for J; bases not matched to a gene: 9. Per the germline V gene, CDR1 is WNHNN and CDR2 is SYGVQD (reference sequence). CDR3 residues: CASSGGTGGNWETQYF. DNA for the CDR3: TGCGCCAGCAGTGGAGGGACAGGGGGAAACTGGGAGACCCAGTACTTC.

The table lists this clonotype with a few counts. The chain couples TRBV29-1 to TRBJ2-3, with D possibly being TRBD1 (6 bases). The CDR3 runs to 15 residues. From germline, CDR1 is SQVTM and CDR2 ANQGSEA. Between the trimmed V and J ends, which lost 4 bases and 0 bases, there was a span of 14 bases. Here the CDR3 reads CSVVNRATSTDTQYF. CDR3 bases: TGCAGCGTTGTAAACAGGGCGACTAGCACAGATACGCAGTATTTT.

This clonotype was counted a few times. This chain links TRBV29-1 with TRBJ1-1; D gene ambiguous. This CDR3 has 12 amino acids. Germline V gene data show CDR1 as SQVTM and CDR2 as ANQGSEA. V was pared by 7 bases and J by 6 bases, with 15 bases between. The DNA of the CDR3 is TGCAGCGGAGAGGTTGGGAGCGCTGAAGCTTTCTTT. Translating gives CSGEVGSAEAFF.

This clonotype was seen at least ten times. The genes are TRBV15 and TRBJ1-1; D is possibly TRBD1 (5 bases). This CDR3 has 17 amino acids. Trimming took off 5 bases at V and 12 bases at J, with 31 bases between the two ends. The V gene's germline CDR1 is LNHNV and CDR2 YYDKDF (reference sequence). CDR3 nucleotides: TGTGCCACCAGCGGAAGGACAAGTCGTGGTGTGTCCGGGGACCCTTTCTTT. Translated: CATSGRTSRGVSGDPFF.

In its sample, this clonotype was seen a few times. This sequence joins TRBV7-3 and TRBJ2-5; 10 bases are a match to TRBD1. CDR3 length equals 13 residues. Trimming took 5 bases from V and 9 from J; bases not matched to a gene: 6. Per the germline V gene, CDR1 is SGHTA and CDR2 is FQGTGA. The CDR3 DNA reads TGTGCCAGCAGCCAGGACAGGGGGAAGCCCCAGTACTTC. This translates into CASSQDRGKPQYF.

The chain combines TRBV10-2 with TRBJ2-7, with D perhaps matching TRBD1 or TRBD2 (5 bases each). The CDR3 contains 13 residues. The V gene's germline CDR1 is WSHSY and CDR2 SAAADI. Trimming shortened V by 3 bases and J by 4 bases, and 10 bases separated the two germline ends. CDR3 DNA: TGCGCCAGCAGTGACTACGGGGCTTACGAGCAGTACTTC. Residues: CASSDYGAYEQYF.